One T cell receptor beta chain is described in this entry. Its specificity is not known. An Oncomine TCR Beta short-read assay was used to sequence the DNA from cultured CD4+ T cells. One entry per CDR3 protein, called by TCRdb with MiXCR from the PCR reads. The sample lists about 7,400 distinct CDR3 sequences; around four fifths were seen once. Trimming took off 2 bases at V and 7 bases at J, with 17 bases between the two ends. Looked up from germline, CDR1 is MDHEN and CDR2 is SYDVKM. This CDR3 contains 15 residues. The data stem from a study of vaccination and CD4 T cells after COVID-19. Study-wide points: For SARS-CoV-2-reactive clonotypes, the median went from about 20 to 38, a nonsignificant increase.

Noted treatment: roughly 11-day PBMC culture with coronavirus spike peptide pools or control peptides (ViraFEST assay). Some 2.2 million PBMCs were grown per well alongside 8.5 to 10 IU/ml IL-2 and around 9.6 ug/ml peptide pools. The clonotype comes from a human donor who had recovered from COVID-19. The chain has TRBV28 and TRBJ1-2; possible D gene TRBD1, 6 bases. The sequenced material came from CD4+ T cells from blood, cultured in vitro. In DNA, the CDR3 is TGTGCCAGCAGTTTAGCCCCCAATAGGGGGGGTGGCTACACCTTC. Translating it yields CASSLAPNRGGGYTF.